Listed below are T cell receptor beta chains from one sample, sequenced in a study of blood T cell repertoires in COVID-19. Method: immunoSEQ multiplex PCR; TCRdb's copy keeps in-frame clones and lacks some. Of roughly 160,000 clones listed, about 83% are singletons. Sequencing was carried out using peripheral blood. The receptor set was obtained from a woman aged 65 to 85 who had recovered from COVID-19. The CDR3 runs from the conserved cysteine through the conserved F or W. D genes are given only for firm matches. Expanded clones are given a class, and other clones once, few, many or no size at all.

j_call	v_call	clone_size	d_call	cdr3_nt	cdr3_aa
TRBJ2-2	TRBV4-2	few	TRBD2	TGTGCCAGCAGTCAACGACTAGCCTTAACCGGGGAGCTGTTTTTT	CASSQRLALTGELFF
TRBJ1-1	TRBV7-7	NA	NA	TGTGCTAGCAGCCGCCAAACGGGGACTGAAGCTTTCTTT	CASSRQTGTEAFF
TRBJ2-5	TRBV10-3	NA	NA	TGTGCCATCAGTGAATCTCGTTTCGGGGAGCAAGAGACCCAGTACTTC	CAISESRFGEQETQYF
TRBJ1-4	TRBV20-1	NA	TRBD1	TGCAGTGCCAAGGACAGGGAAAAACTGTTTTTT	CSAKDREKLFF
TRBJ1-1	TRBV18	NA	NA	TGTGCCAGCTCACCGGGACTAAACACTGAAGCTTTCTTT	CASSPGLNTEAFF
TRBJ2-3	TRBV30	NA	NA	TGTGCCTGGGGCCGGGACTGGAGCACAGATACGCAGTATTTT	CAWGRDWSTDTQYF
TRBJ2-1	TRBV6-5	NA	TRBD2	TGTGCCAGCAGTTACCCGTCTAGCGGGGGCAATGAGCAGTTCTTC	CASSYPSSGGNEQFF
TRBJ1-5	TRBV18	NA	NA	TGTGCCAGCTCACCGGGGCTAGGCAATCAGCCCCAGCATTTT	CASSPGLGNQPQHF
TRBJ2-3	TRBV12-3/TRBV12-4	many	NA	TGTGCCAGCAGTTTTCCGGTTACAGATACGCAGTATTTT	CASSFPVTDTQYF
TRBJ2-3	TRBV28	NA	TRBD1	TGTGCCAGCAGTTTGAGGACAGGGGGACCAGATACGCAGTATTTT	CASSLRTGGPDTQYF
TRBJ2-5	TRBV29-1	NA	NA	TGCAGCGTTGGACTACAAGAGACCCAGTACTTC	CSVGLQETQYF
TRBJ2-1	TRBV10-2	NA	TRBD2	TGCGCCACCCGACTAGCGGGACTGGTCAATGAGCAGTTCTTC	CATRLAGLVNEQFF
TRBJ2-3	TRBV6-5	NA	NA	TGTGCCAGCAGGGTCATAACTTCCACAGATACGCAGTATTTT	CASRVITSTDTQYF
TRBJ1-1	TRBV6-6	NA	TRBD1	TGTGCCAGCAGTACTGACAGGGGGACCGAAGCTTTCTTT	CASSTDRGTEAFF
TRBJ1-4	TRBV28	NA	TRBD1	TGTGCCAGCAGTTCTGGGACAGGGTCCCCAACTAATGAAAAACTGTTTTTT	CASSSGTGSPTNEKLFF
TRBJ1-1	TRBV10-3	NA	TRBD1	TGTGCCATCAGACCGGACAGGGGAGGGACTGAAGCTTTCTTT	CAIRPDRGGTEAFF
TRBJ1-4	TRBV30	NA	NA	TGTGCCTGGAGAACAGGCCTAACTAATGAAAAACTGTTTTTT	CAWRTGLTNEKLFF
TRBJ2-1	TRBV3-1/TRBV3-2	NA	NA	TGTGCCAGCAGCCACGGACAGTTCCGTGAGCAGTTCTTC	CASSHGQFREQFF
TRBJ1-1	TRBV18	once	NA	TGTGCCAGCTCAGCAATACGGGAGGCGAACACTGAAGCTTTCTTT	CASSAIREANTEAFF
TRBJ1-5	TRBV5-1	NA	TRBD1	TGCGCCAGCAGCCCGGGACAGTATAGCAATCAGCCCCAGCATTTT	CASSPGQYSNQPQHF
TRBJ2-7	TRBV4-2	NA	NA	TGTGCCAGCAGCCAAGGGAGCGCGGCAGCGCATGCCTACGAGCAGTACTTC	CASSQGSAAAHAYEQYF
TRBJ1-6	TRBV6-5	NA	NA	TGTGCCAGCACTCCGGGGTTGCAATCACCCCTCCACTTT	CASTPGLQSPLHF
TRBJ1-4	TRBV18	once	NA	TGTGCCAGCTCACCCGTCGGTGAAAAACTGTTTTTT	CASSPVGEKLFF
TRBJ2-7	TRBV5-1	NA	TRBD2	TGCGCCAGCAGCTTGACCCCCGGGGTAGCGGGGCGCGAGCAGTACTTC	CASSLTPGVAGREQYF
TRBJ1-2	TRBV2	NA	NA	TGTGCCAGCACCCGACAGGTATCCTATGGCTACACCTTC	CASTRQVSYGYTF
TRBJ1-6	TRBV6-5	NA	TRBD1	TGTGCCAGCAGTCCGGGACAGGGGGCGCGGGTCCACTTT	CASSPGQGARVHF
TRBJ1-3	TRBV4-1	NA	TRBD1	TGCGCCAGCAGCCCACAGGCGGGACAGGGGTCTGGAAACACCATATATTTT	CASSPQAGQGSGNTIYF
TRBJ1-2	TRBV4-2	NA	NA	TGTGCCAGCAGCCAAGATACGGGGGATGGCTACACCTTC	CASSQDTGDGYTF
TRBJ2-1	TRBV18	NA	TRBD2	TGTGCCAGCTCACCGACTAGCGGGAGGCCCTCCTACAATGAGCAGTTCTTC	CASSPTSGRPSYNEQFF
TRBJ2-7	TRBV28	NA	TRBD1	TGTGCCAGCAGTTCGACAGGGTCTGGCTACGAGCAGTACTTC	CASSSTGSGYEQYF
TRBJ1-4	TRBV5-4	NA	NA	TGTGCCAGCAGCTTGGGGAGGGACGACGGAAAACTGTTTTTT	CASSLGRDDGKLFF
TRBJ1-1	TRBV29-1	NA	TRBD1	TGCAGCGGGACAGGCATGAACACTGAAGCTTTCTTT	CSGTGMNTEAFF
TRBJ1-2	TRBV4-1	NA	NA	TGCGCCAGCAGCCAAGCTGTGCCTGTGACAAGGAACTATGGCTACACCTTC	CASSQAVPVTRNYGYTF
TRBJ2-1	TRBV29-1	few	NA	TGCAGCGTTGAAGGCGGGATCGGGCGCAATGAGCAGTTCTTC	CSVEGGIGRNEQFF
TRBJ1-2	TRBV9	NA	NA	TGTGCCAGCAGCGGGACAGTGGCTAACTATGGCTACACCTTC	CASSGTVANYGYTF
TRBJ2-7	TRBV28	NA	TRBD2	TGTGCCAGCACCCCGGGACTAGCGGTCTCCTACGAGCAGTACTTC	CASTPGLAVSYEQYF
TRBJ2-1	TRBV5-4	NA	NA	TGTGCCAGCAGCCCAACTAGGGATGAGCAGTTCTTC	CASSPTRDEQFF
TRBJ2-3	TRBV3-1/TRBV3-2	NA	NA	TGTGCCAGCAGCCAAGCGGCCCGCGGGGCAGATACGCAGTATTTT	CASSQAARGADTQYF
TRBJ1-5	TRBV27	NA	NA	TGTGCCAGCAGTCCGCGGGGTCAGCCCCAGCATTTT	CASSPRGQPQHF
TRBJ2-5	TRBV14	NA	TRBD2	TGTGCCAGCAGCCCCCTAGGGGCGGGAGGGCCAGTACCCCAGTACTTC	CASSPLGAGGPVPQYF
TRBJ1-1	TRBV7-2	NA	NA	TGTGCCAGCAGCTACACAGCGGAACTTGAAGCTTTCTTT	CASSYTAELEAFF
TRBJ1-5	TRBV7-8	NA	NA	TGTGCCAGCAGCCGAGGGGGGGAAGCGCAGCCCCAGCATTTT	CASSRGGEAQPQHF
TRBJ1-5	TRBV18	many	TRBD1	TGTGCCAGCTCACCAGTAGGCTCAGGGGGGAATCAGCCCCAGCATTTT	CASSPVGSGGNQPQHF
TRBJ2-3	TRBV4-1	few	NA	TGCGCCAGCAGCCAAGGTACTCGCACAGATACGCAGTATTTT	CASSQGTRTDTQYF
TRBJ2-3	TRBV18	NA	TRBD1	TGTGCCAGCTCACCACGGGACAGAAGCACAGATACGCAGTATTTT	CASSPRDRSTDTQYF
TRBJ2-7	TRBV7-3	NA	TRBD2	TGTGCCAGCAGCACACGGGGGGGCTACGAGCAGTACTTC	CASSTRGGYEQYF
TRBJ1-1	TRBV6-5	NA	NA	TGTGCCAGCACTCCAGGGGCTGAAGCTTTCTTT	CASTPGAEAFF
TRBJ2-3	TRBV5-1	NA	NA	TGCGCCAGCAGCCCCGGCGGAGGACCTGGGGCAGATACGCAGTATTTT	CASSPGGGPGADTQYF
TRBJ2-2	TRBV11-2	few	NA	TGTGCCAGCAGCTTGTCTAACGCGAACACCGGGGAGCTGTTTTTT	CASSLSNANTGELFF
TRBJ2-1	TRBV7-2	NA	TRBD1	TGTGCCAGCAGCCACCCCGGGACAGGGGGCGAGCAGTTCTTC	CASSHPGTGGEQFF
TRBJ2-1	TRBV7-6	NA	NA	TGTGCCAGCAGCCCTAGAGGGGGGACTACCAGGGTAAATGAGCAGTTCTTC	CASSPRGGTTRVNEQFF
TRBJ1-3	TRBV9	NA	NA	TGTGCCAGCAGCGTGGGAGGGGGACCGGACTCTGGAAACACCATATATTTT	CASSVGGGPDSGNTIYF
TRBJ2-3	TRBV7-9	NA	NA	TGTGCCAGCAGCGTGGACAGGCGGGGAGATACGCAGTATTTT	CASSVDRRGDTQYF
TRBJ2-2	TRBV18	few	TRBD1	TGTGCCAGCTCCCGGGACAGGGGATCCACCGGGGAGCTGTTTTTT	CASSRDRGSTGELFF